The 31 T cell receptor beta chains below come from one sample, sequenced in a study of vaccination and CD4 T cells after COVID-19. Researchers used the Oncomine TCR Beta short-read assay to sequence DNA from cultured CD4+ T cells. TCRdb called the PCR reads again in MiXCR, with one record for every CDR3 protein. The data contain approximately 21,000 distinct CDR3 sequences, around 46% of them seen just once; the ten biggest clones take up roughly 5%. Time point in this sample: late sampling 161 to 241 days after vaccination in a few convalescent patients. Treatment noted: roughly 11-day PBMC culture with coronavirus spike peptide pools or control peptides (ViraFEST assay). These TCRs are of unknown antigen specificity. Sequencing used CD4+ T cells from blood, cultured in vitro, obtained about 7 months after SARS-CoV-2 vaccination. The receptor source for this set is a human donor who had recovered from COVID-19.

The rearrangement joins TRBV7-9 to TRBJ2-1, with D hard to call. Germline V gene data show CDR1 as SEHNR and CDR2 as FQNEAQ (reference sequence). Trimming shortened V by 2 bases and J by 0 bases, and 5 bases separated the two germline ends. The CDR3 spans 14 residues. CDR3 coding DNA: TGTGCCAGCAGCTTACAAGGCTCCTACAATGAGCAGTTCTTC. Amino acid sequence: CASSLQGSYNEQFF.

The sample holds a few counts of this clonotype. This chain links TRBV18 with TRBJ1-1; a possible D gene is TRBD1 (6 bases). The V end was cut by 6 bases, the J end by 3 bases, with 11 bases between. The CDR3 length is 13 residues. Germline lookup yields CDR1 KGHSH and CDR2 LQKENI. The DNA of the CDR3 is TGTGCCAGCTCCCAGGGGCCCGACACTGAAGCTTTCTTT. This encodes CASSQGPDTEAFF.

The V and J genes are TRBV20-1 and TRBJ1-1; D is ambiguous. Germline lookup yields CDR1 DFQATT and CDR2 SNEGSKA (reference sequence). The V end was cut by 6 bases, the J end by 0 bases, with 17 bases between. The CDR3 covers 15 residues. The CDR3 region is CSAFDLKDMNTEAFF. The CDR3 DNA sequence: TGCAGTGCATTTGACCTAAAAGATATGAACACTGAAGCTTTCTTT.

CDR3 amino acids: CASGSTGWHSPLHF. The CDR3 nucleotides are TGTGCCAGCGGATCGACTGGGTGGCATTCACCCCTCCACTTT. The V call is TRBV28, the J call TRBJ1-6; unclear D gene. V lost 8 bases and J lost 8, with 16 bases in between. The CDR3 has 14 residues. Germline V CDR1 and CDR2: MDHEN, SYDVKM. The whole variable domain, remainder taken from reference TRBV28 and TRBJ1-6, is DVKVTQSSRYLVKRTGEKVFLECVQDMDHENMFWYRQDPGLGLRLIYFSYDVKMKEKGDIPEGYSVSREKKERFSLILESASTNQTSMYLCASGSTGWHSPLHFGNGTRLTVT.

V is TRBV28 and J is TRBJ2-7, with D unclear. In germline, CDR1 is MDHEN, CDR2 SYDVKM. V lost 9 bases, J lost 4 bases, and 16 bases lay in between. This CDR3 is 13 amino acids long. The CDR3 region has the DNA TGTGCCAGTGGGTTGAGGCCTGTGTACGAGCAGTACTTC. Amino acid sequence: CASGLRPVYEQYF.

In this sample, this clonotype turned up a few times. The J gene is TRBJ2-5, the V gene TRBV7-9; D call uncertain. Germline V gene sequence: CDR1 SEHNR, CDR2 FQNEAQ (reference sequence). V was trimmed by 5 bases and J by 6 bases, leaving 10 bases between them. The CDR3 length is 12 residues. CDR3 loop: CASSLDVQTQYF. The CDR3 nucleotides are TGTGCCAGCAGCCTGGACGTACAGACCCAGTACTTC.

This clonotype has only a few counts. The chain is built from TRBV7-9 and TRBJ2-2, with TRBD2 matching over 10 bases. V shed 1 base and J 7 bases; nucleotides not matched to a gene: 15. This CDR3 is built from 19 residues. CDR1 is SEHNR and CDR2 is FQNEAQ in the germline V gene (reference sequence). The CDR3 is CASSLDYRAGGPEHGELFF. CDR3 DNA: TGTGCCAGCAGCTTAGACTACCGAGCGGGAGGGCCCGAGCACGGGGAGCTGTTTTTT.

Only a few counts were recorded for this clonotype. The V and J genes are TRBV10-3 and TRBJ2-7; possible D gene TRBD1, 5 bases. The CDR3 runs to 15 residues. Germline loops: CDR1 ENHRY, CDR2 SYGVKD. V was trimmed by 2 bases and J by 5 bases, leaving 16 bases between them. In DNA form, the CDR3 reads TGTGCCATCAGTGAGAGGGGTGGGGTTGGGGACGAGCAGTACTTC. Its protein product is CAISERGGVGDEQYF.

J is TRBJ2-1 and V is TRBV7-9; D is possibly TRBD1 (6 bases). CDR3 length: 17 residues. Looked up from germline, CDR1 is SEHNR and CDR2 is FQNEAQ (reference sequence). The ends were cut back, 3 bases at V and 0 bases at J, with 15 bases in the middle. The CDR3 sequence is CASSFTWGLASYNEQFF. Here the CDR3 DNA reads TGTGCCAGCAGCTTTACATGGGGGCTAGCCTCCTACAATGAGCAGTTCTTC.

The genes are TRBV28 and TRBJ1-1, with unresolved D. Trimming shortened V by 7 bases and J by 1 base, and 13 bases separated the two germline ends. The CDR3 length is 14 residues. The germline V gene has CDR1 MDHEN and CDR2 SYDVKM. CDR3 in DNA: TGTGCCAGCAATCCCCCGGGTCGGAACACTGAAGCTTTCTTT. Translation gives CASNPPGRNTEAFF.

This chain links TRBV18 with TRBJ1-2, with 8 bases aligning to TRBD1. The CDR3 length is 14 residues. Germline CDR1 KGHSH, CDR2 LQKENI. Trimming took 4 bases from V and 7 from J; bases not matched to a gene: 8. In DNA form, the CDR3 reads TGTGCCAGCTCACTTCAACAGGGGGAAAGTGGCTACACCTTC. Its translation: CASSLQQGESGYTF.

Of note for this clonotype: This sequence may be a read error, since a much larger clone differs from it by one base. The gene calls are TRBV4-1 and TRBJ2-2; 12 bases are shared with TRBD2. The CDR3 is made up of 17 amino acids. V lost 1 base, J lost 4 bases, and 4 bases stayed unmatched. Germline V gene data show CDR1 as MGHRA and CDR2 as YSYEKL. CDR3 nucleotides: TGCGCCAGCAGCCAAGCTAGCGGGAGGGCCACCACCGGGGAGCTGTTTTTT. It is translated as CASSQASGRATTGELFF.

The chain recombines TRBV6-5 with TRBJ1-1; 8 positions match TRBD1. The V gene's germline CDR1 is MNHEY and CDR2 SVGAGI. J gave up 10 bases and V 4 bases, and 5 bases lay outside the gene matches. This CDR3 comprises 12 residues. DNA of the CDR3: TGTGCCAGCAGTTCCTTGACAGGGGCAGCTTTCTTT. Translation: CASSSLTGAAFF.

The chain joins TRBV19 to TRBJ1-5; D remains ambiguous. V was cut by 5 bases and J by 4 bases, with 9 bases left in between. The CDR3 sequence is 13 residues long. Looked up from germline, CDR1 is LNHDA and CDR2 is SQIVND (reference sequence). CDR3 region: CASSLAGNQPQHF. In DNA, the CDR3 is TGTGCCAGTAGTTTGGCCGGTAATCAGCCCCAGCATTTT. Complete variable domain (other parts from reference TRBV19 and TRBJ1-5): DGGITQSPKYLFRKEGQNVTLSCEQNLNHDAMYWYRQDPGQGLRLIYYSQIVNDFQKGDIAEGYSVSREKKESFPLTVTSAQKNPTAFYLCASSLAGNQPQHFGDGTRLSIL.

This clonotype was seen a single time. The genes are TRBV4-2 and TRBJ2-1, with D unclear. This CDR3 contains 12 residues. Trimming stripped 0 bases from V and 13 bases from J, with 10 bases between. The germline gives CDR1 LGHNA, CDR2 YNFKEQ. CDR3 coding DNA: TGTGCCAGCAGCCAAGATCTGGCTCTACAGTTCTTC. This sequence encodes CASSQDLALQFF.

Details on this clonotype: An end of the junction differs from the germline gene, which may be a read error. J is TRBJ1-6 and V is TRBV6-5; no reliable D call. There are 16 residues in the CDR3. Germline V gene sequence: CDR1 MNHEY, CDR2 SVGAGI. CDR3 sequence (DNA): TGTGCCAGCAGTTACGGGCACGGCTGGGCTAATTCACCCCCCCACTTT. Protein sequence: CASSYGHGWANSPPHF.

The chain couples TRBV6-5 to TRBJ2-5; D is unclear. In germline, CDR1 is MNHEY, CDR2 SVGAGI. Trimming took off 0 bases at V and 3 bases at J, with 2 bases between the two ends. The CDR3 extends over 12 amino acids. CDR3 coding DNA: TGTGCCAGCAGTTACTCGGAAGAGACCCAGTACTTC. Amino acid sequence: CASSYSEETQYF.

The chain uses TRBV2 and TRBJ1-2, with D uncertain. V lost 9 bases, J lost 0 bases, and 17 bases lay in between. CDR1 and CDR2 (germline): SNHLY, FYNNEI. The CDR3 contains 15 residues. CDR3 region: CARRVYRGANYGYTF. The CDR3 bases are TGTGCCAGGCGGGTTTACCGAGGAGCTAACTATGGCTACACCTTC.

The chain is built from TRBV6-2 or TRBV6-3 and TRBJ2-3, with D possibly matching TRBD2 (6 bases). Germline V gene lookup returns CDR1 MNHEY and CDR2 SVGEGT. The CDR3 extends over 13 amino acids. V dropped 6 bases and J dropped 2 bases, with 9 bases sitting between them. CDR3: CASRTSSTDTQYF. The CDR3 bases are TGTGCCAGCAGAACTAGCTCCACAGATACGCAGTATTTT.

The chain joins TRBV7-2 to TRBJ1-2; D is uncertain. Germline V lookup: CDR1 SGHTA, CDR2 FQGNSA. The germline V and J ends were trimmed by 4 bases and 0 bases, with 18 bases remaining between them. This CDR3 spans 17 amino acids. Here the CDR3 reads CASSSSRYTLANYGYTF. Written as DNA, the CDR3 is TGTGCCAGCAGCTCCTCCCGGTACACCTTAGCTAACTATGGCTACACCTTC.

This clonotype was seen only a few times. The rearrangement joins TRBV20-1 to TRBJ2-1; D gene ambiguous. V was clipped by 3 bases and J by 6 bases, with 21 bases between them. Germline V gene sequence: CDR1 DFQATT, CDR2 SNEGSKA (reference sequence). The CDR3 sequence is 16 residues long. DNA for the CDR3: TGCAGTGCTAGTCCCACTGCGTGGCTTTCGGTCAATGAGCAGTTCTTC. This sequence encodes CSASPTAWLSVNEQFF.

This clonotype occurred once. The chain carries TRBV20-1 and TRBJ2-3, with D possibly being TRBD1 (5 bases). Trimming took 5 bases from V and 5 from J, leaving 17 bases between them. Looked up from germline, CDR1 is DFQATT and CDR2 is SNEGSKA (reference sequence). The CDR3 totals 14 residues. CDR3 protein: CSAHGASRLDTQYF. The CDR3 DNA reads TGCAGTGCTCATGGGGCTAGTAGGCTAGATACGCAGTATTTT.

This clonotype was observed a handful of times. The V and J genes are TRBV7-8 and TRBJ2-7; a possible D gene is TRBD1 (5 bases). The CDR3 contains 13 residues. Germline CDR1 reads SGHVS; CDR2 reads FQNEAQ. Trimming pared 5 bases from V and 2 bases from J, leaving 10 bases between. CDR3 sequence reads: CASSPRQTYEQYF. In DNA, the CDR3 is TGTGCCAGCAGCCCCCGACAGACCTACGAGCAGTACTTC. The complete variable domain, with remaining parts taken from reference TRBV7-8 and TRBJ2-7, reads GAGVSQSPRYKVAKRGQDVALRCDPISGHVSLFWYQQALGQGPEFLTYFQNEAQLDKSGLPSDRFFAERPEGSVSTLKIQRTQQEDSAVYLCASSPRQTYEQYFGPGTRLTVT.

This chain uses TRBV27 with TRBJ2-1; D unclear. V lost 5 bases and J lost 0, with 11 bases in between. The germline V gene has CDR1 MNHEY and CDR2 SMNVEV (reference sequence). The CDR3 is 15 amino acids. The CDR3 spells CASSPRRPSYNEQFF. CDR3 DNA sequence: TGTGCCAGCAGTCCTAGACGGCCCTCCTACAATGAGCAGTTCTTC.

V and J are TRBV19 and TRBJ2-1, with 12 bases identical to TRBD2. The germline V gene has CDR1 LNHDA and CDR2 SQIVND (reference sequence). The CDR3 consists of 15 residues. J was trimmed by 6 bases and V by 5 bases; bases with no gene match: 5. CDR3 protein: CASSGGTSGPNEQFF. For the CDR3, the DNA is TGTGCCAGTAGTGGTGGGACTAGCGGGCCCAATGAGCAGTTCTTC.

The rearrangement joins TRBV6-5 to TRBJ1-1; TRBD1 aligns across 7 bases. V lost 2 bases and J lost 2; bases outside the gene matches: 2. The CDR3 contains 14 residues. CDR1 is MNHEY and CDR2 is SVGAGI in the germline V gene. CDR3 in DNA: TGTGCCAGCAGTTACGACAGGGCTAACACTGAAGCTTTCTTT. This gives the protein CASSYDRANTEAFF.

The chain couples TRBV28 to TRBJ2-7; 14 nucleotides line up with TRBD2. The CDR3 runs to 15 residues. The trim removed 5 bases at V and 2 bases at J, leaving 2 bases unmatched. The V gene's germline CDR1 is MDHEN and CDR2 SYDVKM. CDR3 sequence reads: CASSGLAGGTYEQYF. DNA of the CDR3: TGTGCCAGCAGTGGACTAGCGGGAGGAACCTACGAGCAGTACTTC.

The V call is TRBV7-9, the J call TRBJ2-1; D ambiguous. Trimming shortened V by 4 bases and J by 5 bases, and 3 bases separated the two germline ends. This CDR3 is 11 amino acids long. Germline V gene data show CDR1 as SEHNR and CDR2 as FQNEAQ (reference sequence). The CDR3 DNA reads TGTGCCAGCAGCTACGACAATGAGCAGTTCTTC. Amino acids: CASSYDNEQFF.

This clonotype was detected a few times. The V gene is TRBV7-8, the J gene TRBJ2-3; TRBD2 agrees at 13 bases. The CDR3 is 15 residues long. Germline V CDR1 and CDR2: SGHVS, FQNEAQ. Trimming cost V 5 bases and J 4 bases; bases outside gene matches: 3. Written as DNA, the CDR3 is TGTGCCAGCAGCCAGGGACTAGCGGGGTCAGATACGCAGTATTTT. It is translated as CASSQGLAGSDTQYF.

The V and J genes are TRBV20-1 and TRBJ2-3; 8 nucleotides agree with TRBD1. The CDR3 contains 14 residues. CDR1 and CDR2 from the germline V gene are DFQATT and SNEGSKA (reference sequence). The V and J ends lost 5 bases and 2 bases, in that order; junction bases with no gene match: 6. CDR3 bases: TGCAGTGCTGGACGACAGGGGTCCACAGATACGCAGTATTTT. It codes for CSAGRQGSTDTQYF.

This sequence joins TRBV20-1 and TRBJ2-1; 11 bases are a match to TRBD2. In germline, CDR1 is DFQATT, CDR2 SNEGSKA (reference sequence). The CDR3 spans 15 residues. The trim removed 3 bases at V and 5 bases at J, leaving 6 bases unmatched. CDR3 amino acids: CSARSLLAGDNEQFF. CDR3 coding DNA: TGCAGTGCTAGGTCTCTACTAGCGGGAGACAATGAGCAGTTCTTC.